Each of the 23 T cell receptor beta chains below was sequenced from the same sample in a study of blood T cell repertoires in COVID-19. TCRdb's table, derived via immunoSEQ multiplex PCR, lists solely in-frame clones and lacks some. In the table there are tens of thousands of clones, about 86% of which are singletons. The sample comprised peripheral blood. All receptors derive from a woman at least 80 years old in a cohort sampled during active or convalescent COVID-19.

CDR3 bases: TGTGCCAGCAGTACGACAGGGAATCAGCCCCAGCATTTT. It yields the protein CASSTTGNQPQHF. The chain is built from TRBV12-3 or TRBV12-4 and TRBJ1-5; 7 bases align to TRBD1. The CDR3 spans 13 residues. After removal of 5 bases from V and 4 bases from J, the junction contained 2 bases not matched to a gene.

A remark on this clone: Additional DNA sequences in this sample encode the identical CDR3. The chain carries TRBV5-1 and TRBJ1-2, with 10 bases lining up with TRBD1. The CDR3 is 13 amino acids. The junction had 1 base not matched to a gene; V was cut back by 2 bases and J by 6 bases. CDR1 SGHRS and CDR2 YFSETQ come from the germline V gene. The CDR3 loop is CASSLGQGDGYTF. CDR3 bases: TGCGCCAGCAGCTTAGGACAGGGGGATGGCTACACCTTC.

The chain employs TRBV24-1 and TRBJ1-5; D is ambiguous. Trimming left V 0 bases short and J 1 base short, with 3 bases between. This CDR3 comprises 14 residues. CDR1 KGHDR and CDR2 SFDVKD come from the germline V gene. CDR3 loop: CATSDLTSNQPQHF. CDR3 DNA sequence: TGTGCCACCAGTGATTTGACAAGCAATCAGCCCCAGCATTTT.

The V call is TRBV28, the J call TRBJ1-3; D call uncertain. The CDR3 is 14 residues long. CDR1 is MDHEN and CDR2 is SYDVKM in the germline V gene. With 6 bases removed from V and 0 bases from J, the gap between germline ends came to 9 bases. Here the CDR3 DNA reads TGTGCCAGCAGCTCGGGGTCCTCTGGAAACACCATATATTTT. Protein product: CASSSGSSGNTIYF.

The chain uses TRBV7-9 and TRBJ1-4; 12 bases map to TRBD1. The length of the CDR3 is 15 residues. The ends lost 3 bases at V and 9 bases at J; junction bases unmatched: 5. The germline V gene has CDR1 SEHNR and CDR2 FQNEAQ (reference sequence). The CDR3 nucleotides are TGTGCCAGCAGCTTCGGGACAGGGGGCATCCAAAAACTGTTTTTT. Its translation is CASSFGTGGIQKLFF. Looking up the rest from reference TRBV7-9 and TRBJ1-4 gives the full variable domain: DTGVSQNPRHKITKRGQNVTFRCDPISEHNRLYWYRQTLGQGPEFLTYFQNEAQLEKSRLLSDRFSAERPKGSFSTLEIQRTEQGDSAMYLCASSFGTGGIQKLFFGSGTQLSVL.

CDR3 region: CASSLAGSGQPQHF. DNA for the CDR3: TGTGCCAGCAGCTTGGCAGGGTCCGGCCAGCCCCAGCATTTT. V gene TRBV5-6 combines with J gene TRBJ1-5, with a tentative D call TRBD1 (5 bases). The germline V and J ends were trimmed by 0 bases and 7 bases, with 11 bases remaining between them. Germline V lookup: CDR1 SGHDT, CDR2 YYEEEE. There are 14 residues in the CDR3.

This clone has more than one count but fewer than ten. V is TRBV9 and J is TRBJ1-3, with D uncertain. This CDR3 spans 14 amino acids. Trimming pared 1 base from V and 0 bases from J, leaving 5 bases between. Germline V CDR1 and CDR2: SGDLS, YYNGEE. The CDR3 coding sequence is TGTGCCAGCAGCGTAACGAGCTCTGGAAACACCATATATTTT. The encoded protein is CASSVTSSGNTIYF.

The chain combines TRBV24-1 with TRBJ2-1; 15 bases are a match to TRBD2. The V gene's germline CDR1 is KGHDR and CDR2 SFDVKD. Trimming cost V 10 bases and J 7 bases; bases outside gene matches: 10. The CDR3 contains 16 residues. The CDR3 loop is CATGLAGGAKENEQFF. The DNA for the CDR3 is TGTGCCACGGGACTAGCGGGAGGCGCTAAAGAGAATGAGCAGTTCTTC.

The gene calls are TRBV18 and TRBJ1-5, with 9 bases aligning to TRBD1. With 0 bases clipped from V and 4 bases from J, the junction kept 4 bases outside the gene matches. The V gene's germline CDR1 is KGHSH and CDR2 LQKENI. This CDR3 contains 16 residues. The CDR3 reads CASSPPGTGINQPQHF. The DNA of the CDR3 is TGTGCCAGCTCACCACCAGGGACAGGGATTAATCAGCCCCAGCATTTT.

This CDR3 is CATAAGTGTSPLHF. In DNA form, the CDR3 reads TGTGCCACCGCCGCCGGGACAGGGACTTCACCCCTCCACTTT. This chain uses TRBV19 with TRBJ1-6; 9 nucleotides match TRBD1. Trimming cost V 10 bases and J 9 bases; bases outside gene matches: 10. Germline V gene sequence: CDR1 LNHDA, CDR2 SQIVND (reference sequence). This CDR3 comprises 14 residues.

The chain couples TRBV3-1 (or the pseudogene TRBV3-2) to TRBJ2-7, with 9 bases fitting TRBD2. After removal of 1 base from V and 6 bases from J, the junction contained 10 bases not matched to a gene. This CDR3 region has 16 residues. Germline assignment: CDR1 LGHDT and CDR2 YNNKEL (reference sequence). The CDR3 DNA reads TGTGCCAGCAGCCAAGGTAGGGGGACTAGCAGGTCCGAGCAGTACGTC. Translating gives CASSQGRGTSRSEQYV.

This clone came up a few times. The chain has TRBV29-1 and TRBJ2-1; 14 bases line up with TRBD2. The trim removed 6 bases at V and 9 bases at J, leaving 4 bases unmatched. CDR1 SQVTM and CDR2 ANQGSEA come from the germline V gene. CDR3 length: 13 amino acids. The chain's CDR3 is CSVRTSGRTEQFF. CDR3 sequence (DNA): TGCAGCGTCAGGACTAGCGGGAGGACTGAGCAGTTCTTC.

This chain's CDR3 is CASSLSLGVDTEAFF. CDR3 DNA sequence: TGTGCCAGCTCACTCTCCCTAGGGGTTGACACTGAAGCTTTCTTT. This rearrangement joins TRBV18 to TRBJ1-1; tentative D call: TRBD1 (5 bases). Between the trimmed V and J ends, which lost 4 bases and 3 bases, there was a span of 15 bases. CDR3 length equals 15 residues. CDR1 and CDR2 from the germline V gene are KGHSH and LQKENI.

This clone was seen a single time. The gene calls are TRBV24-1 and TRBJ1-2; TRBD1 agrees at 11 bases. This CDR3 is built from 14 residues. V shed 7 bases, J shed 8 bases, and the junction held 8 bases outside the gene matches. Germline V gene data show CDR1 as KGHDR and CDR2 as SFDVKD. CDR3: CATSPGQGGGGYTF. The CDR3 DNA reads TGTGCCACCAGCCCGGGACAGGGGGGAGGAGGCTACACCTTC.

The CDR3 DNA reads TGTGCCAGCAGCCAATTCCGGGACAGGGTCCCTCCTGGAGAGCAGTACGTC. Protein: CASSQFRDRVPPGEQYV. This sequence joins TRBV21-1 and TRBJ2-7; TRBD1, as called in the table, went unchecked against the DNA. TRBV21-1 is assigned pseudogene status. The CDR3 spans 17 residues.

The chain carries TRBV9 and TRBJ1-1, with D hard to call. The V gene lost 0 bases and the J gene lost 3 bases, with 9 bases spanning the gap. The V gene's germline CDR1 is SGDLS and CDR2 YYNGEE. CDR3 length: 14 residues. The CDR3 reads CASSVAQEDTEAFF. The CDR3 DNA follows: TGTGCCAGCAGCGTAGCTCAAGAGGACACTGAAGCTTTCTTT.

This sequence joins TRBV3-1 (or the pseudogene TRBV3-2) and TRBJ2-7; the D gene is possibly TRBD2 (5 bases). V was clipped by 4 bases and J by 2 bases, with 9 bases between them. This CDR3 spans 13 amino acids. Germline CDR1 and CDR2: LGHDT and YNNKEL (reference sequence). CDR3 bases: TGTGCCAGCAGCCCAGTCGGGGCCTACGAGCAGTACTTC. This codes for CASSPVGAYEQYF.

This chain links TRBV2 with TRBJ2-7, with 9 positions matching TRBD1. V trimming: 3 bases; J trimming: 2 bases; junction bases outside the gene matches: 5. Looked up from germline, CDR1 is SNHLY and CDR2 is FYNNEI. CDR3 length: 15 residues. CDR3 DNA sequence: TGTGCCAGCAGTGATTTGACAGGGGGTCCCTACGAGCAGTACTTC. This sequence encodes CASSDLTGGPYEQYF. The whole variable domain, filled in from reference TRBV2 and TRBJ2-7, reads EPEVTQTPSHQVTQMGQEVILRCVPISNHLYFYWYRQILGQKVEFLVSFYNNEISEKSEIFDDQFSVERPDGSNFTLKIRSTKLEDSAMYFCASSDLTGGPYEQYFGPGTRLTVT.

V is TRBV5-1 and J is TRBJ2-3; D is perhaps TRBD2 (5 bases). This CDR3 region has 17 residues. V was shortened by 0 bases and J by 1 base, with 15 bases between the two germline ends. Germline-derived CDR1 and CDR2 are SGHRS and YFSETQ. The CDR3 spells CASSLAWVGEGTDTQYF. The CDR3 region has the DNA TGCGCCAGCAGCTTGGCCTGGGTGGGAGAGGGCACAGATACGCAGTATTTT.

V is TRBV18 and J is TRBJ2-7; possibly TRBD1 for D (6 bases). V lost 0 bases and J 5 bases, leaving 8 bases between the germline ends. This CDR3 contains 13 residues. CDR1 is KGHSH, CDR2 LQKENI, per germline. Here the CDR3 reads CASSPPYRDEQYF. The CDR3 DNA follows: TGTGCCAGCTCACCACCATACAGGGACGAGCAGTACTTC.

CDR3 sequence: CATSSRRLAAWGTDTQYF. The CDR3 region has the DNA TGTGCCACCAGCAGTAGACGACTAGCGGCCTGGGGCACAGATACGCAGTATTTT. The chain links TRBV15 to TRBJ2-3; TRBD2 matches 9 bases. CDR1 and CDR2 (germline): LNHNV, YYDKDF (reference sequence). Trimming at V came to 3 bases and at J to 1 base, leaving 11 bases not matched to a gene. The CDR3 spans 18 residues.

This clone appeared a few times. The chain couples TRBV28 to TRBJ1-1; 8 bases agree with TRBD1. The V segment lost 3 bases and the J segment 10 bases; nucleotides outside the gene matches: 10. The length of the CDR3 is 14 residues. The germline gives CDR1 MDHEN, CDR2 SYDVKM. The CDR3 DNA reads TGTGCCAGCAGTTTCTCTAGGACAGGGTTTGTAGCTTTCTTT. Its translation is CASSFSRTGFVAFF.

The CDR3 protein is CSVHRLSYGYTF. The CDR3 bases are TGCAGCGTCCACAGGTTGTCCTATGGCTACACCTTC. The chain uses TRBV29-1 and TRBJ1-2; weak D call: TRBD1 (5 bases). The V gene lost 6 bases and the J gene lost 4 bases, with 12 bases spanning the gap. The CDR3 contains 12 residues. The germline V gene encodes CDR1 SQVTM and CDR2 ANQGSEA.